The source of this T cell receptor (beta chain) is a study of blood T cell repertoires in COVID-19. Overall study: Both acute and convalescent COVID-19 samples were obtained from the United States, Italy and Spain. Sources were T cells, B-cell-depleted T cells, or PBMCs; the material itself was cDNA or gDNA.

In the original workflow: Reference gene primer amplification gave estimated nucleated cell counts. Assay used: immunoSEQ multiplex PCR; TCRdb lists only in-frame clones, some missing. That table supplies the V and J calls and clone size; D and trimming were determined from the DNA. The data contain over 80,000 clones, approximately 90% of them seen just once; the ten biggest clones take up over 2.5%. This CDR3 spans 14 amino acids. V was pared by 4 bases and J by 7 bases, with 7 bases of the junction left unmatched. Germline V gives CDR1 KGHSH, CDR2 LQKENI. The TCR originated in a woman older than 75 with acute or convalescent COVID-19. The V and J genes are TRBV18 and TRBJ1-5; 7 bases map to TRBD1. The sample consisted of peripheral blood. For the CDR3, the DNA is TGTGCCAGCTCACTGACAGGGTCCGACCAGCCCCAGCATTTT. The encoded protein is CASSLTGSDQPQHF.